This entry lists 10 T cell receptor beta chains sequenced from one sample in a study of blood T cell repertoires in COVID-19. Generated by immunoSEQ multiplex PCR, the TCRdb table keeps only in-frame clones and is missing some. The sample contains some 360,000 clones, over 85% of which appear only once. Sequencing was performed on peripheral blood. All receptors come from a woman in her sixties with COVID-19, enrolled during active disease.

Here the CDR3 reads CASSALFAATEAFF. CDR3 DNA sequence: TGTGCCAGCAGCGCGCTCTTTGCGGCCACTGAAGCTTTCTTT. The chain is built from TRBV9 and TRBJ1-1, with D unresolved. Germline CDR1 reads SGDLS; CDR2 reads YYNGEE. The ends were cut back, 3 bases at V and 4 bases at J, with 13 bases in the middle. This CDR3 has 14 residues. Full variable domain (outside the CDR3, taken from reference TRBV9 and TRBJ1-1): DSGVTQTPKHLITATGQRVTLRCSPRSGDLSVYWYQQSLDQGLQFLIQYYNGEERAKGNILERFSAQQFPDLHSELNLSSLELGDSALYFCASSALFAATEAFFGQGTRLTVV.

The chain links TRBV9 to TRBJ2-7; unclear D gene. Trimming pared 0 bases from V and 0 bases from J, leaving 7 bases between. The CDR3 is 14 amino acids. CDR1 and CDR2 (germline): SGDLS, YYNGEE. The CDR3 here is CASSVELLSYEQYF. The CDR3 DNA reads TGTGCCAGCAGCGTAGAACTCCTCTCCTACGAGCAGTACTTC.

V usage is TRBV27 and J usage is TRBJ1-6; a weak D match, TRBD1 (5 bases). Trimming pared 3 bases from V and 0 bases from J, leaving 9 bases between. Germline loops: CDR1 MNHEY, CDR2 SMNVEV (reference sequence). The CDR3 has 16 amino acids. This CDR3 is CASSFGTSSYNSPLHF. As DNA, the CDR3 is TGTGCCAGCAGTTTCGGGACTAGCTCCTATAATTCACCCCTCCACTTT.

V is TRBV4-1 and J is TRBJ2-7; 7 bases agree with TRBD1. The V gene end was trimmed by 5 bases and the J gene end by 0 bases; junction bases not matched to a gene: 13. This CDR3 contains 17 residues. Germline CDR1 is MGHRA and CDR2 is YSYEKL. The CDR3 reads CASSERRQGASSYEQYF. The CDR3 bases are TGCGCCAGCAGCGAACGAAGACAGGGTGCGAGCTCCTACGAGCAGTACTTC.

The CDR3 region has the DNA TGTGCCACCAGAGCAAGGAGCTCCTACGAGCAGTACTTC. Translated, it gives CATRARSSYEQYF. This sequence joins TRBV15 and TRBJ2-7; unclear D gene. Trimming pared 6 bases from V and 0 bases from J, leaving 9 bases between. The CDR3 runs to 13 residues. Per germline, CDR1 LNHNV and CDR2 YYDKDF (reference sequence).

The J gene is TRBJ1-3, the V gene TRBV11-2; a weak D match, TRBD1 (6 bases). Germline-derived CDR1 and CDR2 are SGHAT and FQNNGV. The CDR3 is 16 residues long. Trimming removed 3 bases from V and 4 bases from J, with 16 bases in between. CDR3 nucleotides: TGTGCCAGCAGCTTTACTTTACAGGGAGCGGGAAACACCATATATTTT. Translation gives CASSFTLQGAGNTIYF.

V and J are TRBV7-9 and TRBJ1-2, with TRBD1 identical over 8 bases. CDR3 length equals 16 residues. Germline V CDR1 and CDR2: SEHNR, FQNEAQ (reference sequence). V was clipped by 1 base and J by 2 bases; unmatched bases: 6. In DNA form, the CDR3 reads TGTGCCAGCAGCTTAGGAGGGACAGGCGACAACTATGGCTACACCTTC. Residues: CASSLGGTGDNYGYTF.

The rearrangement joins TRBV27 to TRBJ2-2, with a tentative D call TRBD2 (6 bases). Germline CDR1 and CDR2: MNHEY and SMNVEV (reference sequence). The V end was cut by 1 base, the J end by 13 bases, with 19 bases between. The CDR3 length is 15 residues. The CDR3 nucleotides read TGTGCCAGCAGTTTATTCAGGACCCGAACGGAGGGGCTGTTTTTT. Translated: CASSLFRTRTEGLFF.

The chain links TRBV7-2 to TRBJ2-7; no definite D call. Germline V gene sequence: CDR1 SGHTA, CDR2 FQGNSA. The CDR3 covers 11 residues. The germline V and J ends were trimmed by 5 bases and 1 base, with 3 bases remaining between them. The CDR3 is CASSPSYEQYF. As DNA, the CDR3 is TGTGCCAGCAGCCCATCCTACGAGCAGTACTTC.

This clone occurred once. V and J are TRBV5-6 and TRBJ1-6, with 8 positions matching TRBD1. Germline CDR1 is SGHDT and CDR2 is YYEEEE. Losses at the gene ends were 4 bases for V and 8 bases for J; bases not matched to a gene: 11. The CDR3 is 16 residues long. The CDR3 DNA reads TGTGCCAGCAGCCGCCGGACAGGGATTGAGGATTCACCCCTCCACTTT. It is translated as CASSRRTGIEDSPLHF.